A selection of T cell receptor beta chains follows, all from one sample in a study of hypomethylating agent response in myelodysplastic syndrome. TCRdb keeps only in-frame clones here, not all; method: immunoSEQ multiplex PCR. The sample consists of about 6,000 clones, around four fifths of them appearing once. The sequencing here drew on bone marrow, taken before or after starting hypomethylating agent treatment for myelodysplastic syndrome (not recorded which). The receptors were sampled from a human donor with myelodysplastic syndrome. The CDR3 runs from the conserved cysteine through the conserved F or W. The D gene is left open where the match is weak. Expanded clones are given a class, and other clones once, few, many or no size at all.

abundance,v_gene,j_gene,d_gene,CDR3aa,CDR3nt
.,TRBV4-3,TRBJ1-1,.,CASSPSQIRDTEAFF,TGCGCCAGCAGCCCGAGCCAAATAAGGGACACTGAAGCTTTCTTT
.,TRBV27,TRBJ1-1,.,CASSLSWSTEAFF,TGTGCCAGCAGTTTATCGTGGAGCACTGAAGCTTTCTTT
.,TRBV7-9,TRBJ2-7,TRBD1,CASSPPGGTRYEQYF,TGTGCCAGCAGCCCGCCAGGGGGCACACGCTACGAGCAGTACTTC
.,TRBV7-2,TRBJ1-6,.,CASSFGPFTGSNSPLHF,TGTGCCAGCAGCTTTGGCCCCTTTACAGGCAGCAATTCACCCCTCCACTTT
few,TRBV2,TRBJ2-7,.,CASSDGSSYEQYF,TGTGCCAGCAGTGATGGGAGCTCCTACGAGCAGTACTTC
.,TRBV9,TRBJ2-2,.,CASSVGSYIAGELFF,TGTGCCAGCAGCGTAGGGTCGTACATCGCCGGGGAGCTGTTTTTT
.,TRBV20-1,TRBJ1-6,.,CSAISDSPLHF,TGCAGTGCTATTAGTGATTCACCCCTCCACTTT
.,TRBV9,TRBJ2-7,.,CASSVAQEAEQYF,TGTGCCAGCAGCGTAGCTCAGGAAGCTGAGCAGTACTTC
.,TRBV2,TRBJ1-2,TRBD1,CASYGGGQGALGYGYTF,TGTGCCAGCTACGGTGGGGGACAGGGGGCTTTGGGCTATGGCTACACCTTC
.,TRBV9,TRBJ2-2,TRBD1,CASSVVDRVTGELFF,TGTGCCAGCAGCGTAGTGGACAGGGTTACCGGGGAGCTGTTTTTT
.,TRBV5-4,TRBJ2-5,.,CASSSREGAKGFETQYF,TGTGCCAGCAGCTCGAGGGAGGGGGCCAAAGGGTTCGAGACCCAGTACTTC
.,TRBV6-5,TRBJ2-1,.,CASSYSSPSSYNEQFF,TGTGCCAGCAGTTACTCGTCACCGAGCTCCTACAATGAGCAGTTCTTC
.,TRBV18,TRBJ2-2,.,CASSVGANTGELFF,TGTGCCAGCTCAGTTGGGGCGAACACCGGGGAGCTGTTTTTT
.,TRBV7-2,TRBJ1-6,.,CASSSTGSKGSPLHF,TGTGCCAGCAGCTCAACTGGCTCCAAGGGGTCACCCCTCCACTTT
.,TRBV4-1,TRBJ1-5,.,CASSQGNQPQHF,TGCGCCAGCAGCCAGGGCAATCAGCCCCAGCATTTT
.,TRBV18,TRBJ2-7,.,CASSLRQRDYEQYF,TGTGCCAGCTCACTCAGACAGAGAGACTACGAGCAGTACTTC
.,TRBV10-1,TRBJ2-1,.,CASSGILGAEQFF,TGCGCCAGCAGTGGAATATTGGGGGCTGAGCAGTTCTTC
.,TRBV10-1,TRBJ2-2,.,CASSAGSGELFF,TGCGCCAGCAGCGCAGGGTCCGGGGAGCTGTTTTTT
.,TRBV5-4,TRBJ2-3,.,CASTSRDQSTDTQYF,TGTGCCAGCACCTCCAGGGACCAGAGCACAGATACGCAGTATTTT
.,TRBV6-6,TRBJ1-1,.,CASSYPNTEAFF,TGTGCCAGCAGTTACCCGAACACTGAAGCTTTCTTT
.,TRBV7-6,TRBJ2-7,.,CASKSGPYSYEQYF,TGTGCCAGCAAATCAGGGCCCTATTCGTACGAGCAGTACTTC
.,TRBV5-4,TRBJ2-2,TRBD1,CAIPNTVDRVGRNTGELFF,TGTGCCATCCCGAATACCGTGGACAGGGTCGGACGGAACACCGGGGAGCTGTTTTTT
.,TRBV5-4,TRBJ1-6,.,CASSPGGWTNSPLHF,TGTGCCAGCAGCCCGGGAGGGTGGACCAATTCACCCCTCCACTTT
.,TRBV19,TRBJ2-7,.,CASSISSRGHEQYF,TGTGCCAGTAGTATAAGTTCGCGGGGACACGAGCAGTACTTC
.,TRBV2,TRBJ1-6,.,CASSYQGYSPLHF,TGTGCCAGCAGTTATCAGGGGTATTCACCCCTCCACTTT
.,TRBV5-1,TRBJ2-6,.,CASSSSTAGSGANVLTF,TGCGCCAGCAGCTCCTCAACGGCTGGCTCTGGGGCCAACGTCCTGACTTTC
.,TRBV7-9,TRBJ2-3,TRBD2,CASTPGGATDTQYF,TGTGCCAGCACCCCCGGGGGGGCCACAGATACGCAGTATTTT